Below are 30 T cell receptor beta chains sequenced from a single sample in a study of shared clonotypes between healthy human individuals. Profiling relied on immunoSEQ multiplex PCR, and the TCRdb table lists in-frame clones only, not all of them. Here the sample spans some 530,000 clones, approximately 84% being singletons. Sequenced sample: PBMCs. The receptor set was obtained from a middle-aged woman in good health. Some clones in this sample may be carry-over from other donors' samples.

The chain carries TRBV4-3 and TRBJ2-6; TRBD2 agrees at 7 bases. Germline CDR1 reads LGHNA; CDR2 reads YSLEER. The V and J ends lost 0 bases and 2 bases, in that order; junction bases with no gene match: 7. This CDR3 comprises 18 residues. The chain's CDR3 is CASSQDEAGVAGANVLTF. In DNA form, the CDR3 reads TGCGCCAGCAGCCAAGATGAGGCGGGAGTGGCTGGGGCCAACGTCCTGACTTTC.

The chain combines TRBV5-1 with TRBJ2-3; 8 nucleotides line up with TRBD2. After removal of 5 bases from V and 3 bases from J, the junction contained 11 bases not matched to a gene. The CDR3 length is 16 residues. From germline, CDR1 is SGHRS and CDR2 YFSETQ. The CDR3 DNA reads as TGCGCCAGCAGTCCCGGACTAGCCCGTCAGACAGATACGCAGTATTTT. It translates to CASSPGLARQTDTQYF.

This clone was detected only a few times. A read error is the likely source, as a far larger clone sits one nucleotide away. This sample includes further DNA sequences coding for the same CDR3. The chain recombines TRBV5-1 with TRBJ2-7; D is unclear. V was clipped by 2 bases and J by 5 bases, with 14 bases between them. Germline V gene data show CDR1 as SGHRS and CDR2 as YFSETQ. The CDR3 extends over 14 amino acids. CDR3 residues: CASSFNSPADEQYF. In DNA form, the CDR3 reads TGCGCCAGCAGCTTTAACAGCCCAGCCGACGAGCAGTACTTC. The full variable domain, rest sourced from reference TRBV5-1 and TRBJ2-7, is KAGVTQTPRYLIKTRGQQVTLSCSPISGHRSVSWYQQTPGQGLQFLFEYFSETQRNKGNFPGRFSGRQFSNSRSEMNVSTLELGDSALYLCASSFNSPADEQYFGPGTRLTVT.

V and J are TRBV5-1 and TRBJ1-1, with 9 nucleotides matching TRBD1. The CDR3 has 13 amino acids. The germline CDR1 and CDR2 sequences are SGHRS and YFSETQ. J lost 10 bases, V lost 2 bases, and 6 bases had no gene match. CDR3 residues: CASSFGTGNVAFF. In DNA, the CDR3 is TGCGCCAGCAGCTTTGGGACAGGGAATGTAGCTTTCTTT. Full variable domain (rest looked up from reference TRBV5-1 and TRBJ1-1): KAGVTQTPRYLIKTRGQQVTLSCSPISGHRSVSWYQQTPGQGLQFLFEYFSETQRNKGNFPGRFSGRQFSNSRSEMNVSTLELGDSALYLCASSFGTGNVAFFGQGTRLTVV.

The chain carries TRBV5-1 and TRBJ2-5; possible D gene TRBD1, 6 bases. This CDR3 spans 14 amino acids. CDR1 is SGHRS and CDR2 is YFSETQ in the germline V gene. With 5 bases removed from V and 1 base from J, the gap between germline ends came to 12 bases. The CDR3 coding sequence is TGCGCCAGCAGAGCCCGGGACACCCAAGAGACCCAGTACTTC. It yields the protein CASRARDTQETQYF.

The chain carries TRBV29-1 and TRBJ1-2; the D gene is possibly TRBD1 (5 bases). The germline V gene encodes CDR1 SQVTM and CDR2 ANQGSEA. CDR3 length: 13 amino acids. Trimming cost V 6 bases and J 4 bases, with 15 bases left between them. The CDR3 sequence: CSVSSGTSYGYTF. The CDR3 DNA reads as TGCAGCGTCTCGTCCGGGACGTCCTATGGCTACACCTTC.

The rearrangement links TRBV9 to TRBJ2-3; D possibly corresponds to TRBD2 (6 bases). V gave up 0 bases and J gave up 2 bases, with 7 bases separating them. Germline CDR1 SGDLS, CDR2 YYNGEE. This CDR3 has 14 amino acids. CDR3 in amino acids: CASSVGDSTDTQYF. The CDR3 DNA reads TGTGCCAGCAGCGTAGGGGACTCCACAGATACGCAGTATTTT.

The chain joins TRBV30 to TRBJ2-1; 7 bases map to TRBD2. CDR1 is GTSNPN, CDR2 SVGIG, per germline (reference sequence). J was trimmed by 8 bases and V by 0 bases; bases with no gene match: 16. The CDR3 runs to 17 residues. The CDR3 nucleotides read TGTGCCTGGAGTGTACGATTGGGTAGCGGGTACGTCTATGAGCAGTTCTTC. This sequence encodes CAWSVRLGSGYVYEQFF.

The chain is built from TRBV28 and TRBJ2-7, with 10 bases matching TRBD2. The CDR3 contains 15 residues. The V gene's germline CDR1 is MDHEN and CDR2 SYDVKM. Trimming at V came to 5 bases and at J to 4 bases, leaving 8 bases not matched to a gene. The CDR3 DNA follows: TGTGCCAGCAGTCCTCTAGCGGGAGTCATTTACGAGCAGTACTTC. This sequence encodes CASSPLAGVIYEQYF. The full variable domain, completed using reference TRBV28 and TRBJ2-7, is DVKVTQSSRYLVKRTGEKVFLECVQDMDHENMFWYRQDPGLGLRLIYFSYDVKMKEKGDIPEGYSVSREKKERFSLILESASTNQTSMYLCASSPLAGVIYEQYFGPGTRLTVT.

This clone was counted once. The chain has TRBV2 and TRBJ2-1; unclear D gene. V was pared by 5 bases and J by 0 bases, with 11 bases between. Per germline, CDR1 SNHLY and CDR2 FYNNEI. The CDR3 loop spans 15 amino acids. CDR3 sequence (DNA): TGTGCCAGCAGTTCGGGCACGTCCTCCTACAATGAGCAGTTCTTC. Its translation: CASSSGTSSYNEQFF.

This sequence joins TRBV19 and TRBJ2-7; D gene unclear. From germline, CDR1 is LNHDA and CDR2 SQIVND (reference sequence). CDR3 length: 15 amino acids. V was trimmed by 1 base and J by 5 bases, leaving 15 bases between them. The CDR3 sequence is CASSIGWQAANEQYF. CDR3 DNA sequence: TGTGCCAGTAGTATAGGTTGGCAGGCTGCAAACGAGCAGTACTTC.

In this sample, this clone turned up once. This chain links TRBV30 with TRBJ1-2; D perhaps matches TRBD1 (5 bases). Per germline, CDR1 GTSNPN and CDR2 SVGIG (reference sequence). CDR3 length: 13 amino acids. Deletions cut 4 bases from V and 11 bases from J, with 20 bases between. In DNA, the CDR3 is TGTGCCTGGATGTTCGGGGGGGTCGAAGATTACACCTTC. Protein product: CAWMFGGVEDYTF.

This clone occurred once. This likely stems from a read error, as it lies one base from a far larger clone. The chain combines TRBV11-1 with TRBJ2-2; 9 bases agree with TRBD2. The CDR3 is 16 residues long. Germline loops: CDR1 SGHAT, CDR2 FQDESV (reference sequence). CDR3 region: CASSFPASGITGGLFF. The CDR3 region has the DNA TGTGCCAGCAGCTTCCCGGCTAGCGGGATCACCGGGGGGCTGTTTTTT.

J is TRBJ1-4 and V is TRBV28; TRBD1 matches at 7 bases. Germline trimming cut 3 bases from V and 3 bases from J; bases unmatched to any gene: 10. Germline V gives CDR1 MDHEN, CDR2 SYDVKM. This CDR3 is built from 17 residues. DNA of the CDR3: TGTGCCAGCAGTTTGAACAGGGGTTCCCTATCTAATGAAAAACTGTTTTTT. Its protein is CASSLNRGSLSNEKLFF.

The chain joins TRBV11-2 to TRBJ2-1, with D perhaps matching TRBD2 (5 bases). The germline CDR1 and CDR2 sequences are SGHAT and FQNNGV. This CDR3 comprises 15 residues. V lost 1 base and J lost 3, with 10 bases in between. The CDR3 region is CASSLGRASYNEQFF. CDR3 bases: TGTGCCAGCAGCTTAGGGCGGGCTAGCTACAATGAGCAGTTCTTC.

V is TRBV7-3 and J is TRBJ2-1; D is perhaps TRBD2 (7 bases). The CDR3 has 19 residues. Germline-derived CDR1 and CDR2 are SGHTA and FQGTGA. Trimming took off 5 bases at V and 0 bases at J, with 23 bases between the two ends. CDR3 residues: CASSQTGAGAHPSYNEQFF. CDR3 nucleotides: TGTGCCAGCAGCCAAACTGGTGCGGGGGCCCACCCCTCCTACAATGAGCAGTTCTTC.

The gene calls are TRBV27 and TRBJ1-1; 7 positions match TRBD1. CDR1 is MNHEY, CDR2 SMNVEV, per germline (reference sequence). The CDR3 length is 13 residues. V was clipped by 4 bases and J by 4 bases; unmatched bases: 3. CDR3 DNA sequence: TGTGCCAGCAGTTCGACAGGGATCACTGAAGCTTTCTTT. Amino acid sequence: CASSSTGITEAFF.

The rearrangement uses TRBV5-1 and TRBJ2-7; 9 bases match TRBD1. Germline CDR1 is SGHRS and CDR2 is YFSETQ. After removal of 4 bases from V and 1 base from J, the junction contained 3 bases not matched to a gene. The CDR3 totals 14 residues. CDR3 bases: TGCGCCAGCAGCCCCGGGACAGGGTCCTACGAGCAGTACTTC. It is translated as CASSPGTGSYEQYF. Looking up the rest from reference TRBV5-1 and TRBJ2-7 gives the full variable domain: KAGVTQTPRYLIKTRGQQVTLSCSPISGHRSVSWYQQTPGQGLQFLFEYFSETQRNKGNFPGRFSGRQFSNSRSEMNVSTLELGDSALYLCASSPGTGSYEQYFGPGTRLTVT.

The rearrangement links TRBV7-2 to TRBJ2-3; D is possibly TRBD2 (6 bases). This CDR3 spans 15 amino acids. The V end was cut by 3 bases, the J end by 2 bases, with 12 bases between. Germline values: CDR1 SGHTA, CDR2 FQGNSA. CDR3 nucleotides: TGTGCCAGCAGCTTGATGGAGGGGCTCACAGATACGCAGTATTTT. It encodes CASSLMEGLTDTQYF.

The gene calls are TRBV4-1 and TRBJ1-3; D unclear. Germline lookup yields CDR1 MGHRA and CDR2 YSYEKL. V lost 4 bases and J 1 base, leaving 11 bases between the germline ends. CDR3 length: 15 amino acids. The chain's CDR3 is CASSLGWASGNTIYF. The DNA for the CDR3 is TGCGCCAGCAGCCTGGGTTGGGCGTCTGGAAACACCATATATTTT.

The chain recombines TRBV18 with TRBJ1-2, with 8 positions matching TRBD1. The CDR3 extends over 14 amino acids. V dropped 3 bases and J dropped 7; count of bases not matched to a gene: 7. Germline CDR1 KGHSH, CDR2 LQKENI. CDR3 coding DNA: TGTGCCAGCTCACCGGCAGGGGGCGATACTGGCTACACCTTC. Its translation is CASSPAGGDTGYTF.

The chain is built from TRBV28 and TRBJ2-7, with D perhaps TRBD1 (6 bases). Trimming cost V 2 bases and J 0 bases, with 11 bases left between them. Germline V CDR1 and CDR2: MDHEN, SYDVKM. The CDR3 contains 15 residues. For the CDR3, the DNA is TGTGCCAGCAGTTTAACGGGACACGACTCCTACGAGCAGTACTTC. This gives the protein CASSLTGHDSYEQYF.

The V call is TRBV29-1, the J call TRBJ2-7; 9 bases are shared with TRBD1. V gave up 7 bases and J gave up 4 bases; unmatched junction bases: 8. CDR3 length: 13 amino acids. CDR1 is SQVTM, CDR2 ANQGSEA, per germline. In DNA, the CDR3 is TGCAGCGCTATGGGACAGGGCAAGTACGAGCAGTACTTC. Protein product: CSAMGQGKYEQYF.

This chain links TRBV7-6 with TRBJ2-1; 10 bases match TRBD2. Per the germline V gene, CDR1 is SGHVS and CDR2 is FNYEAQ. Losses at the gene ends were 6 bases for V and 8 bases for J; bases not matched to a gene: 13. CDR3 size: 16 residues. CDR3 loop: CASRPLPSGSSYEQFF. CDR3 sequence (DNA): TGTGCCAGCAGACCCCTCCCTAGCGGGAGTAGTTATGAGCAGTTCTTC.

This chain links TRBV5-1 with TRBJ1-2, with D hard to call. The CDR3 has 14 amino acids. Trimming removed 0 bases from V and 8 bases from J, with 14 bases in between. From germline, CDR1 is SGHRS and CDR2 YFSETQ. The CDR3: CASSLDSLFGGYTF. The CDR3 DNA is TGCGCCAGCAGCTTGGACAGTCTGTTCGGCGGCTACACCTTC.

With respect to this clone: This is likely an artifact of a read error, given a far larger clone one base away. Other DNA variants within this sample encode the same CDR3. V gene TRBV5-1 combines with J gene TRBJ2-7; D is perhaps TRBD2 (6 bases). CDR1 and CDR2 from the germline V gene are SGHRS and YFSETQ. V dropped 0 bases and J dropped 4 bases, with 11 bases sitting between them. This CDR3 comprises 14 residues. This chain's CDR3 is CASSLGRERYEQYF. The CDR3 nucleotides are TGCGCCAGCAGCTTGGGACGGGAGCGGTACGAGCAGTACTTC.

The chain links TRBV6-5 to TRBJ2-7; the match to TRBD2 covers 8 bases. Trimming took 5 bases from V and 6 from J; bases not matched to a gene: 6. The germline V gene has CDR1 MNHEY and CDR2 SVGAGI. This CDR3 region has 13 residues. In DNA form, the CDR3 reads TGTGCCAGCAGTGAGGTAGCGGGGCCCGAGCAGTACTTC. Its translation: CASSEVAGPEQYF.

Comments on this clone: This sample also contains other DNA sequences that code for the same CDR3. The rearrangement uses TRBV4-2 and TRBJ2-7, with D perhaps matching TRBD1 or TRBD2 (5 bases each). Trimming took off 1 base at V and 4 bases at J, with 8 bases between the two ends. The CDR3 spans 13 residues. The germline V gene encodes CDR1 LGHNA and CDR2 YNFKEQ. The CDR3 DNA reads TGTGCCAGCAGCCAAGGTGGGGGTTACGAGCAGTACTTC. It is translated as CASSQGGGYEQYF.

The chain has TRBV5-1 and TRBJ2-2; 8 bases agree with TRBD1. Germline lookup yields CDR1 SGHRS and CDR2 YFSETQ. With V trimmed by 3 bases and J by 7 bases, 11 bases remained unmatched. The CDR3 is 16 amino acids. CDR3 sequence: CASSSNPGGSGGELFF. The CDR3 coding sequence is TGCGCCAGCAGCTCAAACCCAGGGGGCTCTGGCGGGGAGCTGTTTTTT.

DNA for the CDR3: TGCGCCAGCAGCCCCCAACCGGGACTAGCGTCGCGTGAGCAGTTCTTC. As protein: CASSPQPGLASREQFF. V and J are TRBV5-1 and TRBJ2-1; 10 bases are a match to TRBD2. The CDR3 consists of 16 residues. V lost 4 bases and J lost 9; bases outside the gene matches: 13. Germline values: CDR1 SGHRS, CDR2 YFSETQ.